A single sample is the source of the 10 T cell receptor beta chains below, sequenced in a study of cytomegalovirus exposure and HLA in healthy donors. PCR employed 60 Vbeta and 13 Jbeta primers. Method: immunoSEQ multiplex PCR; TCRdb's copy keeps in-frame clones and lacks some. The table records 200,000 to 250,000 clones, approximately 82% of them present only once. Input material: PBMCs. These receptors all stem from a woman aged 55-70 years in good health and CMV-seropositive.

The rearrangement links TRBV5-1 to TRBJ2-2; D gene uncertain. Germline CDR1 SGHRS, CDR2 YFSETQ. This CDR3 spans 15 amino acids. The V gene lost 0 bases and the J gene lost 2 bases, with 8 bases spanning the gap. Here the CDR3 DNA reads TGCGCCAGCAGCTTGGTTGGCAGAAACACCGGGGAGCTGTTTTTT. Protein product: CASSLVGRNTGELFF.

The chain is built from TRBV5-1 and TRBJ2-1, with TRBD2 matching over 10 bases. The ends lost 5 bases at V and 5 bases at J; junction bases unmatched: 4. This CDR3 has 14 residues. The germline gives CDR1 SGHRS, CDR2 YFSETQ. The CDR3 is CASSSTSGNNEQFF. CDR3 sequence (DNA): TGCGCCAGCAGTTCTACTAGCGGGAACAATGAGCAGTTCTTC. The complete variable domain, with remaining parts taken from reference TRBV5-1 and TRBJ2-1, reads KAGVTQTPRYLIKTRGQQVTLSCSPISGHRSVSWYQQTPGQGLQFLFEYFSETQRNKGNFPGRFSGRQFSNSRSEMNVSTLELGDSALYLCASSSTSGNNEQFFGPGTRLTVL.

The chain employs TRBV5-1 and TRBJ2-5; TRBD2 agrees at 9 bases. This CDR3 comprises 17 residues. Trimming cost V 1 base and J 4 bases; bases outside gene matches: 11. Germline-derived CDR1 and CDR2 are SGHRS and YFSETQ. CDR3 amino acids: CASSLFGAGGQVETQYF. CDR3 nucleotide sequence: TGCGCCAGCAGCTTGTTTGGAGCGGGAGGTCAAGTAGAGACCCAGTACTTC.

This chain links TRBV5-1 with TRBJ1-1, with D unresolved. Germline V gene data show CDR1 as SGHRS and CDR2 as YFSETQ. This CDR3 comprises 15 residues. Trimming stripped 0 bases from V and 2 bases from J, with 11 bases between. The CDR3 nucleotides are TGCGCCAGCAGCTTGGCCGTTGGAGCCAACACTGAAGCTTTCTTT. Encoded protein: CASSLAVGANTEAFF.

This clone was recorded only once. The chain joins TRBV6-1 to TRBJ1-5, with D hard to call. The CDR3 sequence is 19 residues long. V was trimmed by 0 bases and J by 4 bases, leaving 22 bases between them. Germline V lookup: CDR1 MNHNS, CDR2 SASEGT. CDR3 sequence: CASSEAPAVLRSGNQPQHF. The CDR3 bases are TGTGCCAGCAGTGAAGCGCCGGCGGTTTTGAGGAGCGGGAATCAGCCCCAGCATTTT.

The rearrangement uses TRBV11-1 and TRBJ2-7, with 9 bases lining up with TRBD2. Trimming removed 6 bases from V and 6 bases from J; junction bases left unmatched: 9. CDR1 is SGHAT, CDR2 FQDESV, per germline (reference sequence). This CDR3 region has 14 residues. The CDR3 DNA sequence: TGTGCCAGCAGGAGGGTAGCGGGAGCTAGCGAGCAGTACTTC. The encoded protein is CASRRVAGASEQYF.

The gene calls are TRBV4-2 and TRBJ2-5; no definite D call. The CDR3 has 14 amino acids. Looked up from germline, CDR1 is LGHNA and CDR2 is YNFKEQ. V was trimmed by 1 base and J by 1 base, leaving 7 bases between them. Written as DNA, the CDR3 is TGTGCCAGCAGCCAAGTGGGCCCCCAAGAGACCCAGTACTTC. Amino acid sequence: CASSQVGPQETQYF.

This chain joins TRBV6-4 and TRBJ1-2; no clear D. Trimming removed 7 bases at V and 3 bases at J, with 12 bases between. Germline V lookup: CDR1 MRHNA, CDR2 SNTAGT. The CDR3 is 13 residues long. CDR3 in DNA: TGTGCCAGCATAGTAACTCCTGACTATGGCTACACCTTC. This encodes CASIVTPDYGYTF.

This clone was counted between two and nine times. The J gene is TRBJ1-4, the V gene TRBV2; D ambiguous. Germline V lookup: CDR1 SNHLY, CDR2 FYNNEI. The CDR3 runs to 15 residues. Trimming removed 4 bases at V and 2 bases at J, with 11 bases between. The CDR3 nucleotides read TGTGCCAGCAGTGTTTTCGGACTCACTAATGAAAAACTGTTTTTT. It is translated as CASSVFGLTNEKLFF.

The chain combines TRBV4-1 with TRBJ1-5; D call uncertain. Germline V gene lookup returns CDR1 MGHRA and CDR2 YSYEKL. The CDR3 extends over 16 amino acids. Trimming shortened V by 0 bases and J by 0 bases, and 9 bases separated the two germline ends. In DNA form, the CDR3 reads TGCGCCAGCAGCCAAGAGATTAGTCATAGCAATCAGCCCCAGCATTTT. Protein: CASSQEISHSNQPQHF.